This entry is about one TCR beta chain. Its antigen remains unidentified. The sample originates from a study of human T cells and chemical hapten exposure. Overall study findings and caveats: Expanded TCRs clustered into significantly more large CDR3 similarity groups than controls, the analysis revealed. Donor immune responses may differ from healthy people's, since all donors had alopecia.

Described time point: pre-sensitization, week 0. Treatment denoted: therapeutic diphenylcyclopropenone sensitization with weekly scalp DPC. Germline CDR1 and CDR2: LNHNV and YYDKDF (reference sequence). Trimming removed 0 bases from V and 5 bases from J, with 11 bases in between. The CDR3 length is 15 residues. TCRdb re-called the RACE reads through MiXCR, storing one row per CDR3 protein. Among over 300,000 distinct CDR3 sequences listed, approximately 5.1% were seen once. This clonotype was sampled from a woman aged 45-59 years with alopecia areata. Some clones in this sample may be carry-over from other donors' samples. This specimen was whole blood, taken in connection with sensitization to the hapten diphenylcyclopropenone (DPC). The chain carries TRBV15 and TRBJ2-1; D uncertain. The CDR3 DNA follows: TGTGCCACCAGCAGAGATCTCGGCCAGCACAATGAGCAGTTCTTC. It encodes CATSRDLGQHNEQFF. The full variable domain, with the rest looked up from reference TRBV15 and TRBJ2-1, is DAMVIQNPRYQVTQFGKPVTLSCSQTLNHNVMYWYQQKSSQAPKLLFHYYDKDFNNEADTPDNFQSRRPNTSFCFLDIRSPGLGDTAMYLCATSRDLGQHNEQFFGPGTRLTVL.